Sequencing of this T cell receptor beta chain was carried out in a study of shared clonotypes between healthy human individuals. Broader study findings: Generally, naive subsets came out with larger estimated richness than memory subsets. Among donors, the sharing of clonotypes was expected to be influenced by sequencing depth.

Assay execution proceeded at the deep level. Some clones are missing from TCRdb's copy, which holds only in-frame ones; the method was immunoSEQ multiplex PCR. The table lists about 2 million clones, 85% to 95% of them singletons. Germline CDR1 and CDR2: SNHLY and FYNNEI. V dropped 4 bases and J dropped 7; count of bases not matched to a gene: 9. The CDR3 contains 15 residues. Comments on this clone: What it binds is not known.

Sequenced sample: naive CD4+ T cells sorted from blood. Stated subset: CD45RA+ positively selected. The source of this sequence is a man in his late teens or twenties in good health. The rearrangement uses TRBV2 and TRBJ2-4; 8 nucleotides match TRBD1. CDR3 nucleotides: TGTGCCAGCAGTGGGACAGGGAAAGGTAGTAACATTCAGTACTTC. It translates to CASSGTGKGSNIQYF.